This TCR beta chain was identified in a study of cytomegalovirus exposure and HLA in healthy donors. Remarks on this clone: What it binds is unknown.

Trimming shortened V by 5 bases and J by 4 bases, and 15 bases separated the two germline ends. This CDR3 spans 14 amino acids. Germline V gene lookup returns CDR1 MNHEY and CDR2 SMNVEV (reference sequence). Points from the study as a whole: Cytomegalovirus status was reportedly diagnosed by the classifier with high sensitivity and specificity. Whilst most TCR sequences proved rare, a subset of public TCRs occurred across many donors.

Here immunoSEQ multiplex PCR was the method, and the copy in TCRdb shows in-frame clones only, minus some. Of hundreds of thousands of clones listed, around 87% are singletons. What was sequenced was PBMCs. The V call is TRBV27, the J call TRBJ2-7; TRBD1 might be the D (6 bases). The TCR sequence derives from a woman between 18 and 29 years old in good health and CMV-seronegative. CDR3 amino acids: CASSEQGESYEQYF. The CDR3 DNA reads TGTGCCAGCAGTGAACAGGGAGAATCATACGAGCAGTACTTC.